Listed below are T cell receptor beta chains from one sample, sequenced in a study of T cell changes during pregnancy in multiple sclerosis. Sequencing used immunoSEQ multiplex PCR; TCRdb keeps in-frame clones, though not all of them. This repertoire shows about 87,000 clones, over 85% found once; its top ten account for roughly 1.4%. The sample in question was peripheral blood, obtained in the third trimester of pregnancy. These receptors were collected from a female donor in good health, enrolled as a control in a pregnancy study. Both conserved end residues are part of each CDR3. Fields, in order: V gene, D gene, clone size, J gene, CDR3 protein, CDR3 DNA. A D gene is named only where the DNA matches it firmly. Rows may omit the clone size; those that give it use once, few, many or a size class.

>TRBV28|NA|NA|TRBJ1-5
CASKDRWGGGGNQPQHF
TGTGCCAGCAAAGACAGGTGGGGGGGAGGGGGCAATCAGCCCCAGCATTTT
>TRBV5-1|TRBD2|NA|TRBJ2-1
CASSHTKAGVYNEQFF
TGCGCCAGCAGCCACACTAAAGCGGGGGTCTACAATGAGCAGTTCTTC
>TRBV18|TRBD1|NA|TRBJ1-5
CASSLTQGEQPQHF
TGTGCCAGCTCACTAACACAGGGGGAGCAGCCCCAGCATTTT
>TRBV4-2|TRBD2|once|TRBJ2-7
CASSQDRVASGSYEQYF
TGTGCCAGCAGCCAAGACAGGGTAGCTAGCGGATCCTACGAGCAGTACTTC
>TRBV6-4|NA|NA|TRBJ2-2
CASSGGDTGELFF
TGTGCCAGCAGTGGGGGAGACACCGGGGAGCTGTTTTTT
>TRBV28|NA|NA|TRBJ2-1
CASSAYGGYNEQFF
TGTGCCAGCAGCGCATATGGCGGTTACAATGAGCAGTTCTTC
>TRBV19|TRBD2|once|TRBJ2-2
CASSMTSAGELFF
TGTGCCAGTAGTATGACTAGCGCCGGGGAGCTGTTTTTT
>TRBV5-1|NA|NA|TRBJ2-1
CASSLRGGYNEQFF
TGCGCCAGCAGCTTAAGGGGGGGATACAATGAGCAGTTCTTC
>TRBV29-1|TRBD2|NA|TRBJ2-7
CSVEARGREGSYEQYF
TGCAGCGTTGAAGCCCGAGGGCGGGAGGGGTCCTACGAGCAGTACTTC
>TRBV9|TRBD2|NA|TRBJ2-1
CASSVEGGGANNEQFF
TGTGCCAGCAGCGTAGAGGGCGGGGGGGCGAACAATGAGCAGTTCTTC
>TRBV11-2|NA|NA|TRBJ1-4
CASSLGGGKNEKLFF
TGTGCCAGCAGCTTAGGTGGAGGGAAGAATGAAAAACTGTTTTTT
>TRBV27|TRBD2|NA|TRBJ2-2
CASSLSSGSGWAGELFF
TGTGCCAGCAGTTTGAGTAGCGGGAGTGGATGGGCCGGGGAGCTGTTTTTT
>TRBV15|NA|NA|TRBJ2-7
CATSHGYEQYF
TGTGCCACCAGTCACGGCTACGAGCAGTACTTC
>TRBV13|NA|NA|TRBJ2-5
CASSFMGVGQETQYF
TGTGCCAGCAGCTTTATGGGAGTAGGCCAAGAGACCCAGTACTTC
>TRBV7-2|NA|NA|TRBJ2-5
CASRTGAVAETQYF
TGTGCCAGCAGGACTGGGGCGGTAGCAGAGACCCAGTACTTC
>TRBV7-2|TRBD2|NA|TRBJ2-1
CASSSPTSGYNEQFF
TGTGCCAGCAGCTCGCCGACTAGCGGGTACAATGAGCAGTTCTTC
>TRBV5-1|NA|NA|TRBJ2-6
CASSLTGNGANVLTF
TGCGCCAGCAGCTTGACAGGGAATGGGGCCAACGTCCTGACTTTC
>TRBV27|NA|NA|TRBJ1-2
CASSTTGRGGYTF
TGTGCCAGCAGTACCACAGGGAGGGGTGGCTACACCTTC
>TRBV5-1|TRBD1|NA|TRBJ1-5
CASSPSGGGQPQHF
TGCGCCAGCAGCCCATCAGGGGGAGGTCAGCCCCAGCATTTT
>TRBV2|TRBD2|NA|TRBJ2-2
CASGAGGELFF
TGTGCCAGCGGAGCGGGAGGGGAGCTGTTTTTT
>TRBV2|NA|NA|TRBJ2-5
CASSGSSLQETQYF
TGTGCCAGCAGTGGGTCTAGTTTACAAGAGACCCAGTACTTC
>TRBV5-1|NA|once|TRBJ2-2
CASSLVQANTGELFF
TGCGCCAGCAGCTTGGTTCAGGCGAACACCGGGGAGCTGTTTTTT